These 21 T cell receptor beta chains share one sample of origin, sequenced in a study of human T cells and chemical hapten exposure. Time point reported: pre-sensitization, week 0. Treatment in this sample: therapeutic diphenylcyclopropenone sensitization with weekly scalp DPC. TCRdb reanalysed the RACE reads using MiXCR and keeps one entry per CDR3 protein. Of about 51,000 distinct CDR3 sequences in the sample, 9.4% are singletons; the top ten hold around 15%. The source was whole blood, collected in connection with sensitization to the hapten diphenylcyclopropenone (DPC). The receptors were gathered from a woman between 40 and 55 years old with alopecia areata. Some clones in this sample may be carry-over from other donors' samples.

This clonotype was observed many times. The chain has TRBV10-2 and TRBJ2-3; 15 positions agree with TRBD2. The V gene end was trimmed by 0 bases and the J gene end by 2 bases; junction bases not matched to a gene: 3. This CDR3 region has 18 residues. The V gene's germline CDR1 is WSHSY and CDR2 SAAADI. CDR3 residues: CASSESGTSGGNTDTQYF. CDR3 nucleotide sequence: TGCGCCAGCAGTGAGTCGGGGACTAGCGGGGGGAACACAGATACGCAGTATTTT.

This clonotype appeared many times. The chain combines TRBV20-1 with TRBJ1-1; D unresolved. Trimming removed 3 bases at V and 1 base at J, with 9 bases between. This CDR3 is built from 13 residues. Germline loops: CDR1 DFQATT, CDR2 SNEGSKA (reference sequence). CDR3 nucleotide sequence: TGCAGTGCTAGCCAGCAGGCGAACACTGAAGCTTTCTTT. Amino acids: CSASQQANTEAFF.

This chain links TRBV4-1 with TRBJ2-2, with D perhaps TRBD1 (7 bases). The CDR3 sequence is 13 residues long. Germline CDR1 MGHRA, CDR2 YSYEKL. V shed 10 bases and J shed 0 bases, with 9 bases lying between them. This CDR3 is CATRGANTGELFF. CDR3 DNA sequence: TGCGCCACCAGGGGGGCGAACACCGGGGAGCTGTTTTTT.

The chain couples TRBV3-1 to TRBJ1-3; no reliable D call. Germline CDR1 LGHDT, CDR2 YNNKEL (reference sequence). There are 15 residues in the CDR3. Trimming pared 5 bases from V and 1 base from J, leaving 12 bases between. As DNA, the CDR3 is TGTGCCAGCAGCGCCCTTGTAGGGTCTGGAAACACCATATATTTT. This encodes CASSALVGSGNTIYF. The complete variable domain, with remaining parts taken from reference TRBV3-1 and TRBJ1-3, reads DTAVSQTPKYLVTQMGNDKSIKCEQNLGHDTMYWYKQDSKKFLKIMFSYNNKELIINETVPNRFSPKSPDKAHLNLHINSLELGDSAVYFCASSALVGSGNTIYFGEGSWLTVV.

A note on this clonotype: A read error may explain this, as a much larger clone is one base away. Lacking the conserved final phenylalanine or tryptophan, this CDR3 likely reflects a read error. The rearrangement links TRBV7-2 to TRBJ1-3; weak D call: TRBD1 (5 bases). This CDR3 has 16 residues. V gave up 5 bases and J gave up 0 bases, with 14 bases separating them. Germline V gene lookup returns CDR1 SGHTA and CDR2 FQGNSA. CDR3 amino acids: CASSIAAGISGNTIYS. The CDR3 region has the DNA TGTGCCAGCAGCATCGCAGCAGGGATCTCTGGAAACACCATATATTCT.

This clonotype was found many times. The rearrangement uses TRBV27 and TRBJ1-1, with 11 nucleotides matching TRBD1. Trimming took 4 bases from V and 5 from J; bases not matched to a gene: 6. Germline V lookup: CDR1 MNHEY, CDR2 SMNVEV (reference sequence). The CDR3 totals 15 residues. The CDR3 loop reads CASSSGTGGWTEAFF. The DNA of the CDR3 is TGTGCCAGCAGTTCCGGGACAGGGGGGTGGACTGAAGCTTTCTTT.

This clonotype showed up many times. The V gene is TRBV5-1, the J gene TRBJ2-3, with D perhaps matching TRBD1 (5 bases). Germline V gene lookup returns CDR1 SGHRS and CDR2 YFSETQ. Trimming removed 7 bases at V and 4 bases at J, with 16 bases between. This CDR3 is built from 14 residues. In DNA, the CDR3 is TGCGCCAGCGCCCCGGGTCTCAGGGCAGATACGCAGTATTTT. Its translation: CASAPGLRADTQYF.

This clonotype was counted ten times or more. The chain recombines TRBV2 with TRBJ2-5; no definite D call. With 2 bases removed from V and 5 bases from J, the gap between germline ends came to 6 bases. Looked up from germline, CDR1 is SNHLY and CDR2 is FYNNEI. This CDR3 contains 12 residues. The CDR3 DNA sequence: TGTGCCAGCAGTGAAATGGTGGAGACCCAGTACTTC. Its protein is CASSEMVETQYF.

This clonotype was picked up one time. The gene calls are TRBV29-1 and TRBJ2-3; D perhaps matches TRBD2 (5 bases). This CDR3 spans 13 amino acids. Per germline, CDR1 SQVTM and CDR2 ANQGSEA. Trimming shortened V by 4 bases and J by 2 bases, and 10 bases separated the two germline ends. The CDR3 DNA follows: TGCAGCGTTGCGGAGGCCCACACAGATACGCAGTATTTT. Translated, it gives CSVAEAHTDTQYF.

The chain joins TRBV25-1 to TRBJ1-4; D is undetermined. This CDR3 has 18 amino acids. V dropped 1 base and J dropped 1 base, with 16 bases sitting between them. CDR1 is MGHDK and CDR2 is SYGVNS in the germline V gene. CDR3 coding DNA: TGTGCCAGCAGTGAATCGTGGGTCGGAGGTAGAACTAATGAAAAACTGTTTTTT. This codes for CASSESWVGGRTNEKLFF.

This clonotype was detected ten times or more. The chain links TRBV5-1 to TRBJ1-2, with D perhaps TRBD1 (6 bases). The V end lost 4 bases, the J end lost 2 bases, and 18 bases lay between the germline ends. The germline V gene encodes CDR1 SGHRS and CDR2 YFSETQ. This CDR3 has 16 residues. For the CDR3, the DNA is TGCGCCAGCAGCCTAATGGGTGGGCAGGGGAACTATGGCTACACCTTC. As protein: CASSLMGGQGNYGYTF. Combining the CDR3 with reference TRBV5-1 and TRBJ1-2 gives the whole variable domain KAGVTQTPRYLIKTRGQQVTLSCSPISGHRSVSWYQQTPGQGLQFLFEYFSETQRNKGNFPGRFSGRQFSNSRSEMNVSTLELGDSALYLCASSLMGGQGNYGYTFGSGTRLTVV.

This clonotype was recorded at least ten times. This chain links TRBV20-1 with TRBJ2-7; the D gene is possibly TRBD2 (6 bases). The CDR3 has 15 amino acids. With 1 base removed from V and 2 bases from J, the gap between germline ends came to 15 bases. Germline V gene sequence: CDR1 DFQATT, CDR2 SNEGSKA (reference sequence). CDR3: CSARAIEEGTYEQYF. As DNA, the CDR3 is TGCAGTGCTAGAGCTATCGAGGAGGGGACCTACGAGCAGTACTTC.

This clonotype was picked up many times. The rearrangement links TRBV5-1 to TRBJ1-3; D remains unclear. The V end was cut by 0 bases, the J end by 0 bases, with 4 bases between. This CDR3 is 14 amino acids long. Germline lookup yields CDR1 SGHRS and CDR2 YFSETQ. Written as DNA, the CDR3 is TGCGCCAGCAGCTTGGCAAGCTCTGGAAACACCATATATTTT. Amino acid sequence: CASSLASSGNTIYF.

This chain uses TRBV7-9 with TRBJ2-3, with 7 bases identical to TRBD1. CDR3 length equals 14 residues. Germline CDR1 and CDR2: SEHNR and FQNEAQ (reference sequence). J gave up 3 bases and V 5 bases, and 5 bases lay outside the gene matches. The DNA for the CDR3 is TGTGCCAGCAGCCAAACAGGGGAGACAGATACGCAGTATTTT. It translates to CASSQTGETDTQYF. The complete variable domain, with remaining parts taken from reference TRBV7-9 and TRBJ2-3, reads DTGVSQNPRHKITKRGQNVTFRCDPISEHNRLYWYRQTLGQGPEFLTYFQNEAQLEKSRLLSDRFSAERPKGSFSTLEIQRTEQGDSAMYLCASSQTGETDTQYFGPGTRLTVL.

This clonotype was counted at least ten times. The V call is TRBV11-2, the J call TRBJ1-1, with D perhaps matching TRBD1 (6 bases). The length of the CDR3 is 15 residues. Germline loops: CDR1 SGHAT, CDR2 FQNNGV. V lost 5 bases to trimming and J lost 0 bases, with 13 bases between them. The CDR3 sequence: CASSPRQVVNTEAFF. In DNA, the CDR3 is TGTGCCAGCAGCCCAAGACAGGTGGTGAACACTGAAGCTTTCTTT. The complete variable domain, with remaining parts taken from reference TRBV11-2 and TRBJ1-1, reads EAGVAQSPRYKIIEKRQSVAFWCNPISGHATLYWYQQILGQGPKLLIQFQNNGVVDDSQLPKDRFSAERLKGVDSTLKIQPAKLEDSAVYLCASSPRQVVNTEAFFGQGTRLTVV.

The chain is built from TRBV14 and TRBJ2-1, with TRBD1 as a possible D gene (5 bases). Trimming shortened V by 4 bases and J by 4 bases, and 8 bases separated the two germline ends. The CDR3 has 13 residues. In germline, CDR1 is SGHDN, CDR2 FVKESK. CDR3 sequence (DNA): TGTGCCAGCAGCCGACAGATATACAATGAGCAGTTCTTC. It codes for CASSRQIYNEQFF.

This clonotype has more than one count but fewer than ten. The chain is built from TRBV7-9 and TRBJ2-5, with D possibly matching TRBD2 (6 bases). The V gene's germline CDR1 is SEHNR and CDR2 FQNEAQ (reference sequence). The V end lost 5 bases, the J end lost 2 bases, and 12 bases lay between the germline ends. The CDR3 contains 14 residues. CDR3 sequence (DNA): TGTGCCAGCAGCCCGCATAGCGGTCAAGAGACCCAGTACTTC. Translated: CASSPHSGQETQYF.

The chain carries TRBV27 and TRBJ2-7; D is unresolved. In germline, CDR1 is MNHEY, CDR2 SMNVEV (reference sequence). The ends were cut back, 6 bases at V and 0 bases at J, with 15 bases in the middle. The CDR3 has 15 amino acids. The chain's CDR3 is CASSLASTSSYEQYF. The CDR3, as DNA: TGTGCCAGCAGCTTGGCGAGCACGAGCTCCTACGAGCAGTACTTC.

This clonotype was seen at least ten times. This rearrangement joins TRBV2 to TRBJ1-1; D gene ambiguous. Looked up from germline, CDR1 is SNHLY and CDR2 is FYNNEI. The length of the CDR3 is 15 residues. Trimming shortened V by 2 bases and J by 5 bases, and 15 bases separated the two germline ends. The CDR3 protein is CASSESAPVGTEAFF. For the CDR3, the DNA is TGTGCCAGCAGTGAATCTGCCCCGGTAGGGACTGAAGCTTTCTTT.

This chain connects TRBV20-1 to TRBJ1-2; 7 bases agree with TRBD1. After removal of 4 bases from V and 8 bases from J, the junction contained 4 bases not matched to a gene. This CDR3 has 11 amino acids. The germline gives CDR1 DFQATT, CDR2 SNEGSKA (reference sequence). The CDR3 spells CSANRGSGYTF. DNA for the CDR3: TGCAGTGCTAACAGGGGTAGCGGCTACACCTTC.

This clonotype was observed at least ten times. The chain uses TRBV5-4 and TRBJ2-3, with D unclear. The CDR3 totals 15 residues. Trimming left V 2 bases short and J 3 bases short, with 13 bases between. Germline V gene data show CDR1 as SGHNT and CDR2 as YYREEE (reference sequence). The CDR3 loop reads CASSFRKIETDTQYF. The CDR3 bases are TGTGCCAGCAGCTTTAGGAAAATCGAGACAGATACGCAGTATTTT.